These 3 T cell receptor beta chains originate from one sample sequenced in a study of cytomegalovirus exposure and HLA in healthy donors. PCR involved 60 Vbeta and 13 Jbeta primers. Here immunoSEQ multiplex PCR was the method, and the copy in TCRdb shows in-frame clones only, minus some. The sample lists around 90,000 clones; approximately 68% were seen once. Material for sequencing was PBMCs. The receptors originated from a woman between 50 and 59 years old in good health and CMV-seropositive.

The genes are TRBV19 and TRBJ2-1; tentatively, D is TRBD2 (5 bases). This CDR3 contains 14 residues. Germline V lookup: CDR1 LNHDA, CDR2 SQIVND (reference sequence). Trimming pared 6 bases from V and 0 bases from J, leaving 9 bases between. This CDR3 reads CASSGVSSYNEQFF. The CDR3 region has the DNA TGTGCCAGTAGCGGGGTGAGCTCCTACAATGAGCAGTTCTTC.

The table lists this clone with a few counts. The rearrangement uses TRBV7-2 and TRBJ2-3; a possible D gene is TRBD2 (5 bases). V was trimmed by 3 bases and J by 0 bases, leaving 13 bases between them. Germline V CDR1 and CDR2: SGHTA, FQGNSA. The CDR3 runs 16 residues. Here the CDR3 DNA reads TGTGCCAGCAGCTTCTTTACGCCGGGAAGCACAGATACGCAGTATTTT. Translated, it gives CASSFFTPGSTDTQYF.

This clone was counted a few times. The chain's CDR3 is CAWSPGGNTEAFF. The CDR3 DNA sequence: TGTGCCTGGAGTCCCGGGGGGAACACTGAAGCTTTCTTT. The V and J genes are TRBV30 and TRBJ1-1; D is possibly TRBD1 (5 bases). Germline V lookup: CDR1 GTSNPN, CDR2 SVGIG (reference sequence). CDR3 length: 13 residues. V shed 2 bases and J shed 1 base, with 8 bases lying between them. Complete variable domain (other parts from reference TRBV30 and TRBJ1-1): SQTIHQWPATLVQPVGSPLSLECTVEGTSNPNLYWYRQAAGRGLQLLFYSVGIGQISSEVPQNLSASRPQDRQFILSSKKLLLSDSGFYLCAWSPGGNTEAFFGQGTRLTVV.